This T cell receptor (beta chain) is drawn from a study of cytomegalovirus exposure and HLA in healthy donors (dated by TCRdb to between 2016 and 2019). Notes on the research overall: According to an earlier analysis of 587 of the donors, 150 million to 200 million T cells yielded roughly 110 million unique TCR beta sequences and about 300 Gb of sequence data. Donor age, sex, ethnicity and CMV serostatus were collected together with the repertoire data. High-throughput TCR immunosequencing, statistical association of individual TCRs with disease status, and machine learning were combined to predict cytomegalovirus infection status. Class I and class II HLA loci were covered by the typing at four-digit resolution. Besides the first cohort of hundreds of subjects, a separate validation cohort made up of 120 different subjects was used. Of the 398 genotyped donors, 81% were placed in the genetic ancestry cluster associated with self-reported Caucasian donors. In the later analysis, no new phenotypic data were used to find candidate immune exposures; instead, reliance was placed on TCR beta sequences and their occurrence across donors. In a later genetic analysis, genome-wide SNP genotypes for about 65% of the 666 donors were used, and that subset was treated as a discovery cohort. The number of typed donors differed by locus: roughly 620-630 for A, B, C, DRB1 and DQB1; approximately 530 for DQA1; some 610 for DPA1; and some 450 for DPB1. Because of strong linkage in the cohort, five DR-DQ haplotypes were treated as single units for association and clustering. The study aimed to test whether cataloging public T cell receptors could reveal signatures of past pathogen exposure. Every discovery cohort repertoire had been produced on one sequencing platform. To study patterns of TCR occurrence, a later analysis re-analyzed previously published TCR beta repertoires from under 750 donors and added high-resolution HLA genotyping. An early release covering some 640 HLA-typed donors comprised approximately 290 gigabases of sequencing data and roughly 86 million unique TCR sequences. An earlier analysis of several hundred of the donors applied high-throughput TCR beta sequencing to assess whether each TCR beta V gene segment acted as functional or pseudogenic. Using immunosequencing, the study profiled T cell repertoires from 640 or so subjects and related those repertoires to cytomegalovirus serostatus. Across some 400 genotyped donors of the cohort, an average of about 250,000 unique TCR beta nucleotide sequences per donor were sequenced, and approximately 17% of those sequences were non-productive.

Findings and caveats that apply to the study as a whole: The study listed 164 TCR beta chains as associated with cytomegalovirus. Correlated functional status among segregating V segments might be attributable to linkage disequilibrium, but an unknown experimental factor could not be ruled out. In a later analysis, several top co-occurrence clusters were reported to appear linked to parvovirus B19, influenza, CMV and Epstein-Barr virus. Specific HLA alleles were associated with over 15,000 TCR beta sequences at a false discovery rate of 0.05 in a later analysis. This cohort had only TCR beta chains sequenced, and the lack of alpha or paired-chain data limited which features could be detected. The authors suggested that the approach could potentially be generalized to other disease states and immunological phenotypes. A group of highly shared sequence variants was considered likely to be a technical artifact of the sequencing pipeline. A further reported finding was that TCR beta sequences accurately predicted the HLA-A and HLA-B alleles for most subjects in the first cohort. A later genetic analysis reported fewer N-insertions in productive TCRs among donors in an Asian-associated ancestry cluster than the roughly 700-donor mean. Seventeen rarely observed V segments, including chromosome 9 orphons, were excluded from the earlier analysis of about 600 of the donors because counts were too low. The classifier was reported to diagnose cytomegalovirus status with high specificity and sensitivity in both the original and validation cohorts. Sequencing depth was assumed to be roughly uniform across donors in the presence/absence analyses, though that assumption may not hold. In vitro tests confirmed that a few of the cytomegalovirus-associated TCR beta chains recognize cytomegalovirus antigens. While some public TCRs were present in many individuals, most TCR sequences turned up only very rarely across donors. Some IMGT-functional V segments, including TRBV6-2 and TRBV6-3, could not be distinguished by the 87-base-pair reads and were therefore excluded. A later analysis found that TCR association rates varied across HLA loci, with DRB1 alleles showing the most associated TCRs and HLA-C alleles the fewest. A later analysis found that most CMV-associated TCR beta chains appeared HLA-restricted, with HLA associations seemingly driven largely by CMV exposure. V-gene and J-gene trimming of TCR beta chains was associated with a missense DCLRE1C variant in a later genetic analysis, and the association was replicated in an independent cohort. Because some donors lacked HLA typing at each locus, the association tests relied only on the typed subset. An earlier analysis of 587 of the donors showed that most TCR beta V segments appeared in productive rearrangements either about 90% or about 30% of the time, which broadly matched IMGT annotations. When HLA alleles, especially DR and DQ, strongly co-occurred, TCR associations were difficult to assign to individual alleles. The only immune exposure information available for the cohort was CMV serostatus. In a later analysis, HLA-associated TCR beta chains were found to be more clonally expanded and to have lower generation probabilities than equally common non-associated chains.

Regarding this clone: This receptor's antigen is unknown. No qualities accompany the bases; no much larger clone lies one base away.

Trimming takes 6 bases off V and 3 bases off J; junction bases not matched to a gene: 7. CDR1 is given as MNHEY and CDR2 as SMNVEV, both from the germline V gene (reference sequence). Including the terminal cysteine and phenylalanine, the CDR3 comprises 15 residues. Of all the DNA, just the CDR3 is kept, 45 bases in frame from base 1. In total, roughly 670 healthy bone marrow donors made up the cohort. At the time of sampling, all cohort members were nominally healthy, though unrecorded immune exposures were likely present. The donor was CMV seronegative and belonged to the group of roughly 330 seronegative cohort members. A peripheral blood sample was collected from each donor, and TCR beta sequencing was performed on peripheral blood mononuclear cells. Genomic DNA extraction from the blood cell samples was performed with the Qiagen DNeasy Blood Extraction Kit. Preparation of the library involved the immunoSEQ multiplex PCR assay. For the multiplex PCR, a mixture combining 60 forward primers for TCR Vbeta segments and 13 reverse primers for TCR Jbeta segments was used. A multiplex PCR assay on genomic DNA amplified the CDR3 region of rearranged TCR beta genes. The amplified TCR beta libraries were sequenced on the Illumina HiSeq System as 87-base-pair reads. The source study handled its data this way. A later analysis tallied 80 million to 95 million unique TCR beta chains across the 666 repertoires, and about 12 million of those chains were shared by two or more donors. Raw reads were error-corrected and collapsed into unique sequences with a nearest-neighbor algorithm that merged closely related sequences to remove PCR and sequencing errors. To assign V, D and J gene segments, CDR3 sequences were aligned to IMGT reference sequences. For a sequence to be retained, at least a six-nucleotide match to both a V gene segment and a J gene segment was required. A rearrangement was called productive if the CDR3 had no stop codons and remained in frame with V and J, and every other rearrangement was called non-productive. Following IMGT convention, CDR3 was defined as the stretch from the second conserved V-encoded cysteine to the conserved J-encoded phenylalanine. The earlier analysis of 587 of the donors excluded sequences that lacked an unambiguous match to a single V gene segment. An earlier analysis of about 600 of the donors called V segments functional above 56.7% productive rearrangements and segregating when the between-donor standard deviation exceeded 5%. To diagnose cytomegalovirus status from the catalog of TCR beta chain sequences, a statistical classification framework was built. In a later analysis, TCR nucleotide sequences were compared against IMGT/GENE-DB human TR gene sequences so that V and J genes could be assigned. The TCRdist pipeline was used in a later analysis to assign CDR3 sequences and most-parsimonious VDJ recombination scenarios. In a later analysis, each TCR beta chain was defined by its CDR3 amino acid sequence together with its V-gene family, and reads lacking a unique V-gene family were excluded. As a way to deal with suspected cross-contamination and a sequencing artifact, a later analysis dropped approximately 570 nucleotide sequences that were highly shared and had low generation probability. A later analysis calculated a clonal expansion index for each public chain from normalized within-repertoire ranks of inferred template counts. A later analysis computed generation probabilities with a VDJ recombination model fitted to out-of-frame rearrangements, and checked the results against IGoR. Hypergeometric tests were used in a later analysis to score TCR-TCR, TCR-HLA and TCR-CMV co-occurrence, with a repertoire-size bias correction applied to the TCR pairs. To estimate false discovery rates, a later analysis permuted the HLA or CMV assignments 20 times. In a later analysis, co-occurring TCRs were grouped using DBSCAN, with TCRdist sequence similarity added in when clustering inside HLA-allele-positive subsets. Repertoires with fewer than 30,000 or more than 120,000 public chains were left out of co-occurrence clustering, as were four to six repertoires with anomalous nucleotide sharing. TCRdb obtained this table from immuneACCESS and retained in-frame rearrangements with V and J assigned. These tables miss some clones; where compared with another copy, unresolved V genes account for less than half of the shortfall, and the remainder is unexplained. The V and J calls and clone size come from that table; D and trimming were worked out from the DNA. The table for this sample lists almost 200,000 clones; approximately 85% of them were counted only once. The leading ten clones occupy 2.3% of the sample.

The V and J genes are TRBV27 and TRBJ2-7; TRBD2 lines up with 11 middle nucleotides. The TCR originated in a woman aged 50 to 60 in good health and CMV-seronegative. The sample taken for sequencing was PBMCs. The base sequence is TGTGCCAGCAGGCGTACTAGCGGGAGTCTCTACGAGCAGTACTTC. This translates into CASRRTSGSLYEQYF.